The rows below give T cell receptor beta chains drawn from one sample of a study of T cell repertoires in ileal Crohn's disease. Generated by immunoSEQ multiplex PCR, the TCRdb table keeps only in-frame clones and is missing some. The sample has fewer than 2,500 clones, over 75% seen once. Sequenced sample: ileal tissue. These receptors were taken from an adult with Crohn's disease. Both conserved end residues are part of each CDR3. The order of the fields is CDR3 protein, CDR3 DNA, J gene, clone size, V gene, D gene. A D gene is named only where the DNA matches it firmly. Only some rows state a clone size, as once, few, many or a class for expanded clones.

CDR3aa: CASASDRGGYTF
CDR3nt: TGTGCTAGTGCCTCGGACAGGGGCGGCTACACCTTC
j_gene: TRBJ1-2
abundance: NA
v_gene: TRBV12-5
d_gene: TRBD1

CDR3aa: CASSLQGGEQYF
CDR3nt: TGTGCCAGCAGCCTACAGGGCGGCGAGCAGTACTTC
j_gene: TRBJ2-7
abundance: NA
v_gene: TRBV9
d_gene: NA

CDR3aa: CASSLVSADTQYF
CDR3nt: TGTGCCAGCAGCTTAGTGTCTGCCGATACGCAGTATTTT
j_gene: TRBJ2-3
abundance: few
v_gene: TRBV11-2
d_gene: NA

CDR3aa: CASSWTGSQETQYF
CDR3nt: TGCGCCAGCAGCTGGACAGGTAGCCAAGAGACCCAGTACTTC
j_gene: TRBJ2-5
abundance: NA
v_gene: TRBV5-1
d_gene: TRBD1

CDR3aa: CASSLSNTEAFF
CDR3nt: TGTGCCAGCAGCTTGTCGAACACTGAAGCTTTCTTT
j_gene: TRBJ1-1
abundance: NA
v_gene: TRBV11-2
d_gene: NA

CDR3aa: CASANRASLYNEQFF
CDR3nt: TGTGCCAGCGCCAACAGGGCCTCACTCTACAATGAGCAGTTCTTC
j_gene: TRBJ2-1
abundance: once
v_gene: TRBV6-5
d_gene: NA

CDR3aa: CASSSPGQDYTGELFF
CDR3nt: TGCGCCAGCAGCTCCCCCGGACAGGACTACACCGGGGAGCTGTTTTTT
j_gene: TRBJ2-2
abundance: few
v_gene: TRBV5-1
d_gene: TRBD1

CDR3aa: CASKSGGGTGELFF
CDR3nt: TGTGCCAGCAAGTCAGGGGGCGGCACCGGGGAGCTGTTTTTT
j_gene: TRBJ2-2
abundance: NA
v_gene: TRBV19
d_gene: TRBD1

CDR3aa: CASSPSGSGRETQYF
CDR3nt: TGTGCCAGCAGCCCCAGCGGGAGTGGGCGTGAGACCCAGTACTTC
j_gene: TRBJ2-5
abundance: NA
v_gene: TRBV7-3
d_gene: TRBD2

CDR3aa: CASRDGQDSYEQYF
CDR3nt: TGTGCCAGCAGAGATGGACAGGATTCCTACGAGCAGTACTTC
j_gene: TRBJ2-7
abundance: NA
v_gene: TRBV27
d_gene: TRBD1

CDR3aa: CASSNENTGELFF
CDR3nt: TGTGCCAGCAGCAACGAGAACACCGGGGAGCTGTTTTTT
j_gene: TRBJ2-2
abundance: once
v_gene: TRBV25-1
d_gene: NA

CDR3aa: CASSVVSENTEAFF
CDR3nt: TGTGCCAGCAGCGTAGTATCCGAGAACACTGAAGCTTTCTTT
j_gene: TRBJ1-1
abundance: NA
v_gene: TRBV9
d_gene: NA

CDR3aa: CASSLVMGPQETQYF
CDR3nt: TGCGCCAGCAGCTTGGTAATGGGGCCCCAAGAGACCCAGTACTTC
j_gene: TRBJ2-5
abundance: NA
v_gene: TRBV5-1
d_gene: NA

CDR3aa: CASSLGRGDMNTEAFF
CDR3nt: TGTGCCAGCAGCTTGGGCAGGGGGGACATGAACACTGAAGCTTTCTTT
j_gene: TRBJ1-1
abundance: NA
v_gene: TRBV5-4
d_gene: TRBD1

CDR3aa: CASSLGLAGWNTGELFF
CDR3nt: TGCGCCAGCAGCTTGGGACTAGCGGGGTGGAACACCGGGGAGCTGTTTTTT
j_gene: TRBJ2-2
abundance: once
v_gene: TRBV5-1
d_gene: TRBD2

CDR3aa: CASSSISGPSSYEQYF
CDR3nt: TGTGCCAGCAGCTCAATTTCCGGACCAAGCTCCTACGAGCAGTACTTC
j_gene: TRBJ2-7
abundance: once
v_gene: TRBV11-2
d_gene: NA

CDR3aa: CASSQVGGGAGEYEQYF
CDR3nt: TGTGCCAGCAGCCAAGTGGGGGGAGGTGCCGGGGAGTACGAGCAGTACTTC
j_gene: TRBJ2-7
abundance: few
v_gene: TRBV4-2
d_gene: NA

CDR3aa: CASSVDGTVTYEQYF
CDR3nt: TGCGCCAGCAGCGTCGATGGGACTGTAACCTACGAGCAGTACTTC
j_gene: TRBJ2-7
abundance: NA
v_gene: TRBV5-1
d_gene: NA

CDR3aa: CASSQESLAGDWRAGELFF
CDR3nt: TGCGCCAGCAGCCAAGAGTCGCTAGCGGGAGACTGGAGAGCCGGGGAGCTGTTTTTT
j_gene: TRBJ2-2
abundance: NA
v_gene: TRBV4-3
d_gene: TRBD2

CDR3aa: CASRTTSGGHNEQFF
CDR3nt: TGTGCCAGCAGAACTACTAGCGGGGGGCACAATGAGCAGTTCTTC
j_gene: TRBJ2-1
abundance: NA
v_gene: TRBV2
d_gene: TRBD2

CDR3aa: CASSESLRPYQPQHF
CDR3nt: TGTGCCAGCAGTGAATCTTTACGACCTTATCAGCCCCAGCATTTT
j_gene: TRBJ1-5
abundance: NA
v_gene: TRBV6-1
d_gene: NA

CDR3aa: CSVVGGAEGEQYF
CDR3nt: TGCAGCGTTGTTGGCGGGGCGGAGGGCGAGCAGTACTTC
j_gene: TRBJ2-7
abundance: NA
v_gene: TRBV29-1
d_gene: NA

CDR3aa: CASSLDLPAGPGGELFF
CDR3nt: TGTGCCAGCAGCTTAGATCTACCGGCCGGACCCGGGGGGGAACTGTTTTTT
j_gene: TRBJ1-4
abundance: NA
v_gene: TRBV11-2
d_gene: NA

CDR3aa: CASSLAAGYENTIYF
CDR3nt: TGTGCCAGCAGCTTAGCCGCAGGGTACGAAAACACCATATATTTT
j_gene: TRBJ1-3
abundance: NA
v_gene: TRBV7-2
d_gene: NA

CDR3aa: CASSVDWRANVLTF
CDR3nt: TGTGCCAGCAGCGTAGATTGGAGGGCCAACGTCCTGACTTTC
j_gene: TRBJ2-6
abundance: NA
v_gene: TRBV9
d_gene: NA

CDR3aa: CASSLGRGAGQPQHF
CDR3nt: TGTGCCAGCAGCTTAGGGAGGGGCGCTGGTCAGCCCCAGCATTTT
j_gene: TRBJ1-5
abundance: NA
v_gene: TRBV7-2
d_gene: NA

CDR3aa: CASSLARVKQYF
CDR3nt: TGTGCCAGCAGCTTGGCTAGGGTTAAGCAGTACTTC
j_gene: TRBJ2-7
abundance: NA
v_gene: TRBV7-8
d_gene: NA

CDR3aa: CASSSGQGSYEQYF
CDR3nt: TGCGCCAGCAGCTCAGGACAGGGTTCCTACGAGCAGTACTTC
j_gene: TRBJ2-7
abundance: NA
v_gene: TRBV5-1
d_gene: TRBD1